These T cell receptor beta chains were read from a single sample in a study of post-analysis software for immune sequencing data. TCRdb itself ran the PCR reads through MiXCR, one entry per CDR3 protein. Of about 500,000 distinct CDR3 sequences listed, nearly 45% are singletons. Specimen: blood. The receptors shown here come from a girl aged 10 to 17 with multiple sclerosis. Each CDR3 is given with its conserved first and last residue. A D gene is named only where the DNA matches it firmly. Not every row has a clone size; where given, it reads once, few, many or a size class.

.	.	TRBJ2-3	TRBV6-2/TRBV6-3	TGTGCCGGCAGCTTTGACAGGAGGCCCACAGATACGCAGTATTTT	CAGSFDRRPTDTQYF
TRBD1	.	TRBJ1-2	TRBV7-3	TGTGCCAGCAGCCCCGACAGGGGCCCTAACTATGGCTACACCTTC	CASSPDRGPNYGYTF
.	.	TRBJ2-7	TRBV29-1	TGCAGCGCCCTTCGGACGGGCTACGAGCAGTACTTC	CSALRTGYEQYF
.	few	TRBJ1-4	TRBV4-3	TGCGCTAGCAGCCAAGATTTCGGGACATTGAGTCATGAAAAACTGTTTTTT	CASSQDFGTLSHEKLFF
.	.	TRBJ1-4	TRBV6-6	TGTGCCAGCTGTTATTCCGGACGGGGGAATGAAAAACTGTTTTTT	CASCYSGRGNEKLFF
TRBD1	.	TRBJ2-7	TRBV4-1	TGCGCCAGCAGCCAAAGGACAGGGGACTCCTACGAGCAGTACTTC	CASSQRTGDSYEQYF
.	.	TRBJ2-5	TRBV9	TGTGCCAGCAGCGTAATGTCTGGGGGCGAAGGGCAAGAGACCCAGTACTTC	CASSVMSGGEGQETQYF
TRBD2	few	TRBJ2-7	TRBV5-1	TGCGCCAGCAGCTTTGCCAGCGGGAGAGTCGAGCAGTACTTC	CASSFASGRVEQYF
.	few	TRBJ2-7	TRBV6-1	TGTGCCAGCAGTGAAGGAAGGGTCGGGCAGTACTTC	CASSEGRVGQYF
.	few	TRBJ1-5	TRBV12-3/TRBV12-4	TGTGCCAGCAGTTTAACAGGGCCTTCGGGAAATCAGCCCCAGCATTTT	CASSLTGPSGNQPQHF
TRBD2	.	TRBJ2-4	TRBV6-1	TGTGCCAGCAGGGGGACTAGCGGGAGGAACGGGGAAAACATTCAGTACTTC	CASRGTSGRNGENIQYF
.	.	TRBJ1-2	TRBV20-1	TGCAGTGCTAGAGAACCCGGGACCCCAAAACGTCATGGCTACACCTTC	CSAREPGTPKRHGYTF
TRBD1	few	TRBJ2-7	TRBV28	TGTGCCAGCATCCGACAGGGAAAGTCCGCCTACGAGCAGTACTTC	CASIRQGKSAYEQYF
TRBD2	few	TRBJ2-1	TRBV7-8	TGTGCCAGCAGCTTAATCGGACTAGCGAACAATGAGCAGTTCTTC	CASSLIGLANNEQFF
TRBD2	.	TRBJ2-7	TRBV6-6	TGTGCCACCCGGGGCGGGAGATACAACGAGCAGTACTTC	CATRGGRYNEQYF
.	few	TRBJ1-1	TRBV7-9	TGTGCCAGCACCCCTCAGGGACGCACTGAAGCTTTCTTT	CASTPQGRTEAFF
.	few	TRBJ2-7	TRBV28	TGTGCCAGCAGTCGGACGGGAAGACGCTCTTCTAGCTCCTACGAGCAGTACTTC	CASSRTGRRSSSSYEQYF
.	.	TRBJ1-1	TRBV12-3/TRBV12-4	TGTGCCAGCAACAGAGACAACACTGAAGCTTTCTTT	CASNRDNTEAFF
TRBD2	few	TRBJ2-7	TRBV5-1	TGCGCCAGCAGCTTGGTTCTAGCGGAATACGAGCAGTACTTC	CASSLVLAEYEQYF
.	.	TRBJ1-1	TRBV5-1	TGCGCCAGCAGCTTGGTGGGGACAAACGAAGCTTTCTTT	CASSLVGTNEAFF
.	.	TRBJ1-4	TRBV4-3	TGCGCCAGCAGCCAAGATGTGGCTGGCAGAAAACTGTTTTTT	CASSQDVAGRKLFF
TRBD1	.	TRBJ1-1	TRBV10-1	TGCGCCAGCAGCGACAGGGGGTTACCGAACACTGAAGCTTTCTTT	CASSDRGLPNTEAFF
TRBD2	.	TRBJ2-1	TRBV3-1	TGTGCCAGCAGCTGGACTAGCAATGAGCAGTTCTTC	CASSWTSNEQFF
.	.	TRBJ2-3	TRBV7-9	TGTGCCAGCAGCTTACAGGAGGGCCTCACAGATACGCAGTATTTT	CASSLQEGLTDTQYF
TRBD1	few	TRBJ2-7	TRBV20-1	TGCAGTGCTAACGACAGGGTCTACTACGAGCAGTACTTC	CSANDRVYYEQYF
TRBD1	few	TRBJ1-1	TRBV6-6	TGTGCCAGCACCATGACAGGGGCTGAAGCTTTCTTT	CASTMTGAEAFF
.	few	TRBJ2-4	TRBV6-1	TGTGCCAGCAGTGCCACAGGGGCCAAAAACATTCAGTACTTC	CASSATGAKNIQYF
TRBD1	.	TRBJ2-1	TRBV6-4	TGTGCCAGCAGTGAGGACAGGGAGTTCAGCAATGAGCAGTTCTTC	CASSEDREFSNEQFF
TRBD1	.	TRBJ2-2	TRBV6-5	TGTGCCAGCAGTTACTCGCCGGGACAGACCACCGGGGAGCTGTTTTTT	CASSYSPGQTTGELFF
.	.	TRBJ2-3	TRBV12-3/TRBV12-4	TGTGCCAGCAGCGAACTCGCTGGCACAGATACGCAGTATTTT	CASSELAGTDTQYF
TRBD1	.	TRBJ2-1	TRBV12-3/TRBV12-4	TGTGCCAGCAGTTTAGATTGGGCAGGGGGATACAATGAACAGTTCTTC	CASSLDWAGGYNEQFF
TRBD2	.	TRBJ2-5	TRBV5-1	TGCGCCAGCAGCTTGGCTAGCGGGAGGAGAGAGACCCAGTACTTC	CASSLASGRRETQYF
.	.	TRBJ2-7	TRBV12-3/TRBV12-4	TGTGCCAGCAGTTTAGCGCGACGGTCAGCCGAGCAGTACTTC	CASSLARRSAEQYF
TRBD1	.	TRBJ2-1	TRBV7-3	TGTGCTAGCAGCTTCTCCGGGACAGGGTCTAATGGGCAGTTCTTC	CASSFSGTGSNGQFF
TRBD2	medium-sized	TRBJ2-1	TRBV5-1	TGCGCCAGCACTACTAGCGGGAGTTACAATGAGCAGTTCTTC	CASTTSGSYNEQFF
TRBD2	many	TRBJ2-7	TRBV27	TGTGCCAGCAGTCAGACTAGCGGGAGTTTAATTCTCAACGAGCAGTACTTC	CASSQTSGSLILNEQYF